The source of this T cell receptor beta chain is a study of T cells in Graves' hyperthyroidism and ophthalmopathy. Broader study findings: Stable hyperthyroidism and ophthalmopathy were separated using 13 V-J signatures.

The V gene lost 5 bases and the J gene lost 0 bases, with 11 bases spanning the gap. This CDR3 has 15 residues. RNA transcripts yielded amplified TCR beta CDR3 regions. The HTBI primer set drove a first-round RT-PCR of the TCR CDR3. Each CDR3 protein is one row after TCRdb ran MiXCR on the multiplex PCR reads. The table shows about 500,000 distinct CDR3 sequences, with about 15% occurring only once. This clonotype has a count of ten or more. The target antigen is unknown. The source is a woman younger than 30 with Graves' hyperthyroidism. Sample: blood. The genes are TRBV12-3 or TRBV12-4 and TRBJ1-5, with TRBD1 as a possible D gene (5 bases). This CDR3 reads CASSGLGTSNQPQHF. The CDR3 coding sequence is TGTGCCAGCAGTGGCCTAGGGACTAGCAATCAGCCCCAGCATTTT.